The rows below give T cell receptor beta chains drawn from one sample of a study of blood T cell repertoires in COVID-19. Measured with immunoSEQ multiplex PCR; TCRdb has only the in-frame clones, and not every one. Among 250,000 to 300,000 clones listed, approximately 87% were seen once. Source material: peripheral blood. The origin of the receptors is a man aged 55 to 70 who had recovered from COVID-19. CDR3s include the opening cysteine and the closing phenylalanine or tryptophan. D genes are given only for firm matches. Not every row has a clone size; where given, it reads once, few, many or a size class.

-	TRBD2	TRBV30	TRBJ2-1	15	CAWSGLAGGRNEQFF	TGTGCCTGGAGTGGCCTAGCGGGGGGGCGAAATGAGCAGTTCTTC
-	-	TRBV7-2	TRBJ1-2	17	CASSLAGGRGANYGYTF	TGTGCCAGCAGCTTAGCCGGAGGGCGGGGGGCGAACTATGGCTACACCTTC
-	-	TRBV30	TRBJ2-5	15	CAWSTAGRREETQYF	TGTGCCTGGAGTACCGCCGGGCGGCGGGAAGAGACCCAGTACTTC
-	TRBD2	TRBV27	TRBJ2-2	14	CASRLAGGTGELFF	TGTGCCAGCAGACTAGCGGGGGGAACCGGGGAGCTGTTTTTT
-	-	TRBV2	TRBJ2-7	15	CASTAGGQGSREQYF	TGTGCCAGCACTGCGGGGGGACAGGGATCGCGCGAGCAGTACTTC
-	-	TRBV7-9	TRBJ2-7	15	CASSLGGGGEYEQYF	TGTGCCAGCAGCTTAGGGGGTGGAGGGGAGTACGAGCAGTACTTC
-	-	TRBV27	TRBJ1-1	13	CASSPGHKNEAFF	TGTGCCAGCAGTCCTGGACACAAGAACGAAGCTTTCTTT
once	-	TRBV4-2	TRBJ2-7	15	CASSQGGSGSYEQYF	TGTGCCAGCAGCCAAGGTGGTAGCGGCTCCTACGAGCAGTACTTC
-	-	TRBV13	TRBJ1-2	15	CASSLGRGGHYGYTF	TGTGCCAGCAGCTTAGGTAGGGGAGGACACTATGGCTACACCTTC
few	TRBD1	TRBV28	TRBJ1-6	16	CASTWTGGSYNSPLHF	TGTGCCAGCACATGGACAGGGGGATCCTATAATTCACCCCTCCACTTT
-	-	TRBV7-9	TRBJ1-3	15	CASSFSTASGNTIYF	TGTGCCAGCAGCTTCTCGACAGCTTCAGGAAACACCATATATTTT
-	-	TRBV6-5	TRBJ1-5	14	CASSPEASNQPQHF	TGTGCCAGCAGTCCCGAAGCAAGCAATCAGCCCCAGCATTTT
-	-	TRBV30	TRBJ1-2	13	CAWRMDTNYGYTF	TGTGCCTGGAGGATGGACACCAACTATGGCTACACCTTC
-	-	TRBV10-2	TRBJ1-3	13	CASSDSLGNTIYF	TGCGCCAGCAGTGACAGTCTCGGAAACACCATATATTTT
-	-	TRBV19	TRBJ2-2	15	CASSIGQVNTGELFF	TGTGCCAGTAGTATCGGTCAGGTGAACACCGGGGAGCTGTTTTTT
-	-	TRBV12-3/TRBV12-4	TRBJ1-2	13	CASSLVVAAGYTF	TGTGCCAGCAGTTTAGTAGTCGCGGCTGGCTACACCTTC
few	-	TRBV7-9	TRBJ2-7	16	CATRPIYGDVLGEQYF	TGTGCCACCCGCCCCATATACGGAGATGTTTTGGGCGAGCAGTACTTC
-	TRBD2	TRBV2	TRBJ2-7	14	CASNTGTSGYEQYF	TGTGCCAGCAATACCGGGACTAGCGGGTACGAGCAGTACTTC
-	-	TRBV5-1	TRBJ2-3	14	CASSLDLSTDTQYF	TGCGCCAGCAGCTTGGACCTAAGCACAGATACGCAGTATTTT
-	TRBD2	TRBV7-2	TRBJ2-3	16	CASSSGTSDSTDTQYF	TGTGCCAGCAGCTCGGGGACTAGCGATTCCACAGATACGCAGTATTTT
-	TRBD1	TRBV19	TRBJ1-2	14	CASSIPGGGYGYTF	TGTGCCAGTAGTATCCCAGGGGGAGGCTATGGCTACACCTTC
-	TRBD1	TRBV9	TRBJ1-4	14	CASSVAGGAEKLFF	TGTGCCAGCAGCGTAGCAGGGGGCGCGGAAAAACTGTTTTTT
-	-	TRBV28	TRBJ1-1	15	CASSLQGAVNTEAFF	TGTGCCAGCAGTCTACAGGGCGCGGTGAACACTGAAGCTTTCTTT
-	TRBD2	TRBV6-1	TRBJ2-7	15	CASSEVGLAFREQYF	TGTGCCAGCAGTGAAGTGGGACTAGCTTTCCGCGAGCAGTACTTC
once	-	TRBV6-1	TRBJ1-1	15	CASSEQGSANTEAFF	TGTGCCAGCAGTGAACAGGGGTCGGCGAACACTGAAGCTTTCTTT
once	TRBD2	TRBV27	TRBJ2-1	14	CASSFYGRENEQFF	TGTGCCAGCAGTTTTTACGGGCGGGAGAATGAGCAGTTCTTC
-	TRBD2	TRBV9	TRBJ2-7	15	CASSTGLAGATEQYF	TGTGCCAGCAGCACCGGACTAGCCGGAGCCACCGAGCAGTACTTC
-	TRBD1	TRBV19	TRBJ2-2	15	CASKTGGGISGELFF	TGTGCCAGCAAGACAGGGGGAGGGATAAGCGGGGAGCTGTTTTTT
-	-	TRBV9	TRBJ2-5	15	CASTSTGDSRETQYF	TGTGCCAGCACTAGCACGGGGGATAGTCGCGAGACCCAGTACTTC
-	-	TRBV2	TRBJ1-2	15	CASSEAGTIGYGYTF	TGTGCCAGCAGTGAAGCGGGGACAATAGGCTATGGCTACACCTTC
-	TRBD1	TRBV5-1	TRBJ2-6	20	CASSPLMGQGFSSGANVLTF	TGCGCCAGCAGCCCGTTGATGGGACAGGGGTTTTCCTCTGGGGCCAACGTCCTGACTTTC
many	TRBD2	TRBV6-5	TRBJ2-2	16	CASSLYGGVNTGELFF	TGTGCCAGCAGTTTGTATGGGGGGGTGAACACCGGGGAGCTGTTTTTT
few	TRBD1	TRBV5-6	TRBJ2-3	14	CASSWTGPRNTQYF	TGTGCCAGCAGCTGGACAGGGCCCAGGAATACGCAGTATTTT
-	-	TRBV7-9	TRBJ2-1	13	CASSGHSYNEQFF	TGTGCCAGCAGCGGACACTCCTACAATGAGCAGTTCTTC
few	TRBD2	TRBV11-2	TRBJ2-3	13	CASSSGTSGNVYF	TGTGCCAGCAGCTCTGGGACTAGCGGGAACGTGTATTTT
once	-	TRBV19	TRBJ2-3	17	CASKMLSEESATDTQYF	TGTGCCAGTAAAATGCTGAGTGAAGAGAGCGCCACAGATACGCAGTATTTT
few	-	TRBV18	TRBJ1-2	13	CASSPDSQLGYTF	TGTGCCAGCTCACCCGACAGCCAGCTCGGCTACACCTTC
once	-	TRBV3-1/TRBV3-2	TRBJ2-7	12	CASRLERGEQYF	TGTGCCAGCAGATTAGAGCGAGGCGAGCAGTACTTC
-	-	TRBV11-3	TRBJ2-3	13	CASSPGLTDTQYF	TGTGCCAGCAGCCCGGGATTAACAGATACGCAGTATTTT
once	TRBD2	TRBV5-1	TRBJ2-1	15	CASSLGLAGYNEQFF	TGCGCCAGCAGCTTGGGACTAGCGGGGTACAATGAGCAGTTCTTC
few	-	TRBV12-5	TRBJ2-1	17	CASGFAGFSSSYNEQFF	TGTGCTAGTGGGTTTGCCGGGTTTTCGAGCTCCTACAATGAGCAGTTCTTC
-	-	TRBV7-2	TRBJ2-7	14	CASSTRLSSDEQYF	TGTGCCAGCAGCACCCGACTGAGTAGCGACGAGCAGTACTTC
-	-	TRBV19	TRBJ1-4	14	CASGRQAVMGKLFF	TGTGCCAGTGGGAGACAGGCGGTCATGGGAAAACTGTTTTTT
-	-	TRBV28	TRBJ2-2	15	CASSFIQGRTGELFF	TGTGCCAGCAGTTTTATACAGGGTCGCACCGGGGAGCTGTTTTTT
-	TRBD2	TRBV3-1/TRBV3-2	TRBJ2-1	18	CASSPEGREMSSYNEQFF	TGTGCCAGCAGCCCGGAGGGGCGGGAGATGAGCTCCTACAATGAGCAGTTCTTC
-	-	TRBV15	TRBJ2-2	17	CATSRDLALSNTGELFF	TGTGCCACCAGCAGAGATCTCGCACTATCAAACACCGGGGAGCTGTTTTTT
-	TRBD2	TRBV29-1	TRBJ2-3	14	CSVGLAGGLNTQYF	TGCAGCGTAGGACTAGCGGGGGGGCTGAATACGCAGTATTTT
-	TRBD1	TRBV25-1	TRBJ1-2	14	CASSEFSTGGGYTF	TGTGCCAGCAGTGAATTCTCGACAGGGGGTGGCTACACCTTC
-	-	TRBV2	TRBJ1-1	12	CAGNLGATEAFF	TGTGCCGGTAACTTAGGGGCCACTGAAGCTTTCTTT
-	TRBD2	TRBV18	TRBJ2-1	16	CASSGDPGLATNEQFF	TGTGCCAGCTCAGGCGACCCGGGACTAGCGACAAATGAGCAGTTCTTC
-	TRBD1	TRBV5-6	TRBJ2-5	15	CASSVPQGLRETQYF	TGTGCCAGCAGCGTACCACAGGGGCTTCGGGAGACCCAGTACTTC
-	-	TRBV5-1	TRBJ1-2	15	CASSLVAGAGHGYTF	TGCGCCAGCAGCTTGGTTGCGGGGGCCGGGCATGGCTACACCTTC
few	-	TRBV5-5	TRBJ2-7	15	CASSFLMRSTYEQYF	TGTGCCAGCAGTTTTTTAATGAGGAGTACCTACGAGCAGTACTTC
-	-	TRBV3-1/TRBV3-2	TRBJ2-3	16	CASSQDGRASTDTQYF	TGTGCCAGCAGCCAAGATGGGCGGGCCTCCACAGATACGCAGTATTTT
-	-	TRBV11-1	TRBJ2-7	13	CASSGRLSYEQYF	TGTGCCAGCTCAGGGAGGTTAAGCTACGAGCAGTACTTC